This T cell receptor (beta chain) was sequenced during a study of T cell responses to AZD1222 COVID-19 vaccine. The assay was immunoSEQ multiplex PCR, and TCRdb's table has in-frame clones only and misses some. Of fewer than 200,000 clones listed, 88% are singletons. The V gene's germline CDR1 is MDHEN and CDR2 SYDVKM. This CDR3 comprises 15 residues. V was clipped by 5 bases and J by 7 bases; unmatched bases: 8. The source material was peripheral blood, sampled 28 days after the second AZD1222 dose. This TCR came from an adult who received the AZD1222 COVID-19 vaccine. The chain employs TRBV28 and TRBJ1-4; TRBD1 matches at 9 bases. The CDR3 sequence: CASSALQGAAEKLFF. CDR3 nucleotides: TGTGCCAGCAGTGCCCTACAGGGGGCCGCTGAAAAACTGTTTTTT.